One and the same sample provided the 2 T cell receptor beta chains below, sequenced in a study of cytomegalovirus exposure and HLA in healthy donors. The study ran its PCR with 60 Vbeta and 13 Jbeta primers. TCRdb's table, derived via immunoSEQ multiplex PCR, lists solely in-frame clones and lacks some. The sample contains 120,000 or so clones, roughly 80% of which appear only once. Sequenced: PBMCs. These receptors came from a woman aged 40 to 49 in good health and CMV-seropositive.

This chain links TRBV19 with TRBJ1-4; 7 nucleotides match TRBD1. The CDR3 is made up of 16 amino acids. Germline V CDR1 and CDR2: LNHDA, SQIVND (reference sequence). The J segment lost 8 bases and the V segment lost 1 base, leaving 10 bases of the junction unmatched. CDR3 DNA: TGTGCCAGTAGTATAGGACTACAGGGGAAGAGGGAAAAACTGTTTTTT. It codes for CASSIGLQGKREKLFF.

The chain combines TRBV6-5 with TRBJ2-7, with TRBD2 matching over 8 bases. V lost 2 bases, J lost 6 bases, and 3 bases stayed unmatched. This CDR3 is built from 13 residues. Germline-derived CDR1 and CDR2 are MNHEY and SVGAGI. CDR3 in amino acids: CASSYPGGAEQYF. The CDR3 DNA reads as TGTGCCAGCAGTTACCCGGGAGGGGCCGAGCAGTACTTC.